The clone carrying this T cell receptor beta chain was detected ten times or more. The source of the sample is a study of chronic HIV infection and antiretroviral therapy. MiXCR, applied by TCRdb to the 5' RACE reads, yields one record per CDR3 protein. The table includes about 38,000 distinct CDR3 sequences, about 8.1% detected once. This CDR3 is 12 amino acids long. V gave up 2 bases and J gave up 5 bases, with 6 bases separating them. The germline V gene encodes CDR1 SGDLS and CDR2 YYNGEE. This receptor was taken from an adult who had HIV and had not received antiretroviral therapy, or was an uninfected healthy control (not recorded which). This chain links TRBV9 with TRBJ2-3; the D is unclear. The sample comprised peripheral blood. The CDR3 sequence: CASSVGGDTQYF. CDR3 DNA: TGTGCCAGCAGCGTGGGCGGAGATACGCAGTATTTT. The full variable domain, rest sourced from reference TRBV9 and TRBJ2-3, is DSGVTQTPKHLITATGQRVTLRCSPRSGDLSVYWYQQSLDQGLQFLIQYYNGEERAKGNILERFSAQQFPDLHSELNLSSLELGDSALYFCASSVGGDTQYFGPGTRLTVL.